Shown below are 2 T cell receptor beta chains from a single sample sequenced in a study of blood T cell repertoires in COVID-19. Sequencing was performed with immunoSEQ multiplex PCR; in TCRdb, only in-frame clones are kept and a portion is missing. In the table there are 100,000 to 120,000 clones, approximately 90% of which are singletons. Sample: peripheral blood. These receptors all come from a woman between 45 and 65 years old with acute or convalescent COVID-19.

V usage is TRBV27 and J usage is TRBJ2-3; a possible D gene is TRBD1 (6 bases). The germline CDR1 and CDR2 sequences are MNHEY and SMNVEV (reference sequence). There are 13 residues in the CDR3. V was cut by 7 bases and J by 7 bases, with 15 bases left in between. The CDR3 DNA reads TGTGCCAGCAAACGGACAGCAACTAATACGCAGTATTTT. Amino acid sequence: CASKRTATNTQYF.

The chain links TRBV29-1 to TRBJ2-7; 11 positions match TRBD1. The CDR3 runs 18 residues. The ends lost 1 base at V and 0 bases at J; junction bases unmatched: 11. Germline V gives CDR1 SQVTM, CDR2 ANQGSEA. CDR3 coding DNA: TGCAGCGTTGAAGTAGGGACAGGGGGTACTAGCGGCTCCTACGAGCAGTACTTC. Translation: CSVEVGTGGTSGSYEQYF.